These 12 T cell receptor beta chains came from one sample sequenced in a study of cytotoxic CD8 clonotypes in ibrutinib-treated CLL. The data were produced by immunoSEQ multiplex PCR, yet TCRdb's version contains in-frame clones alone and is incomplete. The data contain about 14,000 clones, 64% of them seen just once; the ten biggest clones take up 35% to 50%. The starting material was PBMCs, obtained before ibrutinib treatment. These TCRs come from a human donor with chronic lymphocytic leukemia.

The chain links TRBV11-2 to TRBJ1-6, with TRBD1 identical over 8 bases. J was trimmed by 13 bases and V by 5 bases; bases with no gene match: 10. The CDR3 is made up of 14 amino acids. Germline CDR1 SGHAT, CDR2 FQNNGV. The CDR3 protein is CASSAGQGSLPLHF. The CDR3 DNA is TGTGCCAGCAGCGCCGGACAGGGATCCCTTCCCCTCCACTTT. Based on the CDR3 plus reference TRBV11-2 and TRBJ1-6, the full variable domain is EAGVAQSPRYKIIEKRQSVAFWCNPISGHATLYWYQQILGQGPKLLIQFQNNGVVDDSQLPKDRFSAERLKGVDSTLKIQPAKLEDSAVYLCASSAGQGSLPLHFGNGTRLTVT.

The V gene is TRBV9, the J gene TRBJ1-3, with D uncertain. The CDR3 consists of 14 residues. V gave up 0 bases and J gave up 0 bases, with 4 bases separating them. Germline V lookup: CDR1 SGDLS, CDR2 YYNGEE. The CDR3 protein is CASSVERSGNTIYF. DNA of the CDR3: TGTGCCAGCAGCGTAGAACGCTCTGGAAACACCATATATTTT.

V is TRBV7-8 and J is TRBJ1-5; D is possibly TRBD1 (5 bases). Germline V gene lookup returns CDR1 SGHVS and CDR2 FQNEAQ. The V and J ends lost 4 bases and 6 bases respectively, with 16 bases between them. This CDR3 comprises 15 residues. The CDR3 DNA follows: TGTGCCAGCAGCTCCAGGGATCGGGTCGGTCAGCCCCAGCATTTT. It codes for CASSSRDRVGQPQHF.

The V gene is TRBV25-1, the J gene TRBJ1-2, with 9 positions matching TRBD1. The germline V gene has CDR1 MGHDK and CDR2 SYGVNS. V shed 0 bases and J 3 bases; nucleotides not matched to a gene: 5. This CDR3 is 16 amino acids long. The CDR3 protein is CASSEYGQGRDYGYTF. CDR3 coding DNA: TGTGCCAGCAGTGAATACGGACAGGGGAGAGACTATGGCTACACCTTC.

V usage is TRBV7-9 and J usage is TRBJ1-1, with D unresolved. V was pared by 0 bases and J by 0 bases, with 8 bases between. The CDR3 contains 15 residues. Germline V gene lookup returns CDR1 SEHNR and CDR2 FQNEAQ (reference sequence). CDR3 sequence: CASSLATGLNTEAFF. CDR3 DNA: TGTGCCAGCAGCTTAGCAACGGGGTTGAACACTGAAGCTTTCTTT.

In its sample, this clone was seen a few times. This likely traces to a read error, being one base from a far larger clone. The rearrangement joins TRBV7-9 to TRBJ2-7, with D tentatively TRBD1 (8 bases). The CDR3 spans 15 residues. Germline V lookup: CDR1 SEHNR, CDR2 FQNEAQ (reference sequence). V shed 0 bases and J shed 7 bases, with 16 bases lying between them. CDR3 nucleotide sequence: TGTGCCAGCAGCTTAGCACAGGGGGACTACAATGAGCAGTACTTC. It specifies CASSLAQGDYNEQYF.

The chain uses TRBV19 and TRBJ1-2; no definite D call. V lost 3 bases and J lost 8, with 16 bases in between. CDR1 is LNHDA and CDR2 is SQIVND in the germline V gene (reference sequence). The CDR3 is 14 amino acids. CDR3 protein: CASSISRGGGGYTF. In DNA, the CDR3 is TGTGCCAGTAGTATTTCGCGGGGTGGAGGAGGCTACACCTTC.

The chain is built from TRBV5-6 and TRBJ2-7; D is possibly TRBD1 or TRBD2 (5 bases each). From germline, CDR1 is SGHDT and CDR2 YYEEEE. This CDR3 is built from 14 residues. Between the trimmed V and J ends, which lost 3 bases and 2 bases, there was a span of 12 bases. CDR3 sequence (DNA): TGTGCCAGCAGCTGGGGGACGGCAGCCTACGAGCAGTACTTC. Translation gives CASSWGTAAYEQYF.

The V gene is TRBV5-4, the J gene TRBJ2-2; no clear D gene. The V gene lost 5 bases and the J gene lost 3 bases, with 11 bases spanning the gap. The germline V gene has CDR1 SGHNT and CDR2 YYREEE (reference sequence). This CDR3 region has 14 residues. Here the CDR3 DNA reads TGTGCCAGCAGGAGAAATTTGGACACCGGGGAGCTGTTTTTT. Translating gives CASRRNLDTGELFF.

The genes are TRBV2 and TRBJ1-2; no clear D. In germline, CDR1 is SNHLY, CDR2 FYNNEI. The CDR3 has 11 residues. V lost 6 bases to trimming and J lost 3 bases, with 5 bases between them. CDR3 nucleotide sequence: TGTGCCAGCAGCCAGTACTATGGCTACACCTTC. As protein: CASSQYYGYTF.

This sequence joins TRBV25-1 and TRBJ1-6, with D maybe TRBD1 (6 bases). Germline CDR1 reads MGHDK; CDR2 reads SYGVNS. The CDR3 runs 15 residues. The V end lost 6 bases, the J end lost 8 bases, and 17 bases lay between the germline ends. CDR3 amino acids: CASSGGGPPDSPLHF. The CDR3 DNA is TGTGCCAGCAGCGGAGGGGGACCCCCGGATTCACCCCTCCACTTT.

The rearrangement links TRBV5-6 to TRBJ2-5; D might be TRBD1 (5 bases). This CDR3 region has 14 residues. CDR1 and CDR2 (germline): SGHDT, YYEEEE. V lost 0 bases and J lost 5, with 11 bases in between. CDR3 sequence (DNA): TGTGCCAGCAGCTTGGCCAAGGGGCTGGAGACCCAGTACTTC. This sequence encodes CASSLAKGLETQYF.